This TCR beta chain is from a study of cytomegalovirus exposure and HLA in healthy donors. In its sample, this clone was seen once. Its antigen is not known. Repertoires were generated with immunoSEQ multiplex PCR, while TCRdb's copy carries only in-frame clones and drops some. The sample lists 260,000 or so clones, around 87% occurring once. The V gene lost 1 base and the J gene lost 4 bases, with 13 bases spanning the gap. CDR1 is SGHAT and CDR2 is FQNNGV in the germline V gene. This CDR3 contains 15 residues. Study outcomes and limitations: Many donors shared some public TCRs, even though most TCR sequences were rare. The CMV antigen specificity of a few CMV-associated chains was confirmed through in vitro analysis. The classifier was said to identify cytomegalovirus status with high specificity and sensitivity.

The clonotype originates from a young woman in good health and CMV-seronegative. The rearrangement uses TRBV11-2 and TRBJ2-5; TRBD1 might be the D (5 bases). Source material: PBMCs. As DNA, the CDR3 is TGTGCCAGCAGCTTAGGAGTGGGGCTGGGAGAGACCCAGTACTTC. Translation: CASSLGVGLGETQYF.